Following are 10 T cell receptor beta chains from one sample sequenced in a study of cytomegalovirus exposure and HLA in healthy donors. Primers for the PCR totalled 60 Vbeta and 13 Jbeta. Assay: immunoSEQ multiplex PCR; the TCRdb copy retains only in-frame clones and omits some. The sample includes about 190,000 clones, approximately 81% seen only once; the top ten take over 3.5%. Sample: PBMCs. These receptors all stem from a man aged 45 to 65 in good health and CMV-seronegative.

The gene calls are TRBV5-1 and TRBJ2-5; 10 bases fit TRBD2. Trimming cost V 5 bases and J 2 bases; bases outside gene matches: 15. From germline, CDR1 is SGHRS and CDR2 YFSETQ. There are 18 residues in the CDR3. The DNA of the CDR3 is TGCGCCAGCAGGCGGATTCGAGTAGCGGGGGGATTACAAGAGACCCAGTACTTC. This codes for CASRRIRVAGGLQETQYF.

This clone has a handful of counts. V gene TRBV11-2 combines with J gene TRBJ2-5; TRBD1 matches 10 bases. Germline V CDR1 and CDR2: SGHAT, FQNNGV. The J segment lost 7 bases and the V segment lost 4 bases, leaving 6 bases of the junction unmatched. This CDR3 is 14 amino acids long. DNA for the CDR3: TGTGCCAGCAGCTCGACAGGGGGCGTGGGGACCCAGTACTTC. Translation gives CASSSTGGVGTQYF. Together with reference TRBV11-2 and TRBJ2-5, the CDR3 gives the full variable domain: EAGVAQSPRYKIIEKRQSVAFWCNPISGHATLYWYQQILGQGPKLLIQFQNNGVVDDSQLPKDRFSAERLKGVDSTLKIQPAKLEDSAVYLCASSSTGGVGTQYFGPGTRLLVL.

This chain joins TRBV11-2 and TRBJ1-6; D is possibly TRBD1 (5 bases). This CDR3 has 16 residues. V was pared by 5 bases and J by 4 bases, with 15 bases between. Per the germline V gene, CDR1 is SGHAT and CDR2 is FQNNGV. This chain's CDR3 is CASSGAGHLYNSPLHF. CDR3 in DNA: TGTGCCAGCAGCGGGGCAGGGCATTTGTATAATTCACCCCTCCACTTT.

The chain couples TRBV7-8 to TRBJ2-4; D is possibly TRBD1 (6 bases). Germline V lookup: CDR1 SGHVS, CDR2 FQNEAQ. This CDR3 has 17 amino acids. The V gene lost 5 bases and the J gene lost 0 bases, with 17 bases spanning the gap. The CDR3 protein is CASSPNLGTPAKNIQYF. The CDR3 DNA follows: TGTGCCAGCAGCCCGAATTTGGGGACACCAGCCAAAAACATTCAGTACTTC.

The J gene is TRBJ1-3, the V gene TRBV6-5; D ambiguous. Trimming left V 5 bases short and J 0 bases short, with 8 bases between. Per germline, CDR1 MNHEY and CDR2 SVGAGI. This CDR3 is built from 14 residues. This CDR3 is CASSAQVSGNTIYF. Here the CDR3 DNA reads TGTGCCAGCAGTGCCCAGGTCTCTGGAAACACCATATATTTT.

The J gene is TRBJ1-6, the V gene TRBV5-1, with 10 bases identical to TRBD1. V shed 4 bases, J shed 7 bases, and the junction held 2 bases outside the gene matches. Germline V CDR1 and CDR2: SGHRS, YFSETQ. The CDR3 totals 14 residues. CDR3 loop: CASSLGQGNSPLHF. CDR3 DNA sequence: TGCGCCAGCAGCCTGGGACAGGGGAATTCACCCCTCCACTTT.

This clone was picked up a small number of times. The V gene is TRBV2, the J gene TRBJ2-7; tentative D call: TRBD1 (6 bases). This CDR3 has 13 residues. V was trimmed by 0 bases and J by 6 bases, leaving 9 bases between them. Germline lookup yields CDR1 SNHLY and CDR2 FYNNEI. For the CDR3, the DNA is TGTGCCAGCAGTGAAGCAACAGGGCGCGAGCAGTACTTC. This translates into CASSEATGREQYF.

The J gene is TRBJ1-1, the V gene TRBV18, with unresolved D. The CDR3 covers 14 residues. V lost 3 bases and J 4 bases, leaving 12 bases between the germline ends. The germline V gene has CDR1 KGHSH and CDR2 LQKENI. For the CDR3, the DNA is TGTGCCAGCTCACCGAATCGGTCCGGCACTGAAGCTTTCTTT. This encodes CASSPNRSGTEAFF. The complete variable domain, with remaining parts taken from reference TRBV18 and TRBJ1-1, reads NAGVMQNPRHLVRRRGQEARLRCSPMKGHSHVYWYRQLPEEGLKFMVYLQKENIIDESGMPKERFSAEFPKEGPSILRIQQVVRGDSAAYFCASSPNRSGTEAFFGQGTRLTVV.

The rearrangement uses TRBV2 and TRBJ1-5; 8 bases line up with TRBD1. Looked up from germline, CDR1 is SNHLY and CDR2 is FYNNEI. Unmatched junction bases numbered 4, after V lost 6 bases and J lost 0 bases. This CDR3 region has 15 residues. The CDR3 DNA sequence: TGTGCCAGCAGAGAACAGGGGGATAGCAATCAGCCCCAGCATTTT. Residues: CASREQGDSNQPQHF.

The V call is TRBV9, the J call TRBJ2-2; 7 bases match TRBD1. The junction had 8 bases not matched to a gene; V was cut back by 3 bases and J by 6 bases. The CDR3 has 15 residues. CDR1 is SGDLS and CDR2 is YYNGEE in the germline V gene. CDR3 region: CASSAQTGFPGELFF. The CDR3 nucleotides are TGTGCCAGCAGCGCCCAGACAGGGTTCCCCGGGGAGCTGTTTTTT. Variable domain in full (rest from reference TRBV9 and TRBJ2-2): DSGVTQTPKHLITATGQRVTLRCSPRSGDLSVYWYQQSLDQGLQFLIQYYNGEERAKGNILERFSAQQFPDLHSELNLSSLELGDSALYFCASSAQTGFPGELFFGEGSRLTVL.